A selection of T cell receptor beta chains follows, all from one sample in a study of molecular identifiers for immune sequencing clone quantification. TCRdb processed the PCR reads anew with MiXCR; each CDR3 protein has one entry. The sample yields approximately 590,000 distinct CDR3 sequences, less than 30% seen once. The material sequenced was naive CD8+ T cells from blood, with Jurkat cell RNA spiked in. The receptors shown here come from a human donor in good health. Some libraries in this study had Jurkat cell RNA spiked in. CDR3s include the opening cysteine and the closing phenylalanine or tryptophan. Fields, in order: V gene, D gene, J gene, CDR3 protein. D genes are given only for firm matches.

>TRBV5-6|NA|TRBJ1-1
CASSLDPAGAVSEAFF
>TRBV7-9|TRBD2|TRBJ2-5
CASSSTSGEETQYF
>TRBV9|NA|TRBJ2-3
CASSVGAADTQYF
>TRBV6-5|NA|TRBJ1-2
CARSYSSAGLGYTF
>TRBV2|TRBD2|TRBJ2-5
CASSEMAGEETQYF
>TRBV7-8|NA|TRBJ2-5
CASSWGPRPQETQYF
>TRBV4-3|NA|TRBJ2-5
CASSQGRGSRETQYF
>TRBV5-6|TRBD2|TRBJ2-7
CASRPSGSSYEQYF
>TRBV4-1|NA|TRBJ2-1
CASSQEPGSYNEQSF
>TRBV24-1|NA|TRBJ2-2
CATSDGSGELFF
>TRBV7-9|TRBD1|TRBJ1-6
CASSPQLRGNSYNSPLHF
>TRBV20-1|TRBD1|TRBJ2-7
CSAWTGSYEQYF
>TRBV30|NA|TRBJ1-1
CAWSPENTEAFF
>TRBV20-1|TRBD2|TRBJ2-3
CSASGAGGTDTQYF
>TRBV4-3|NA|TRBJ1-1
CASSQIHTMNTEAFF
>TRBV11-2|TRBD2|TRBJ2-3
CASSSYSGFTDTQYF
>TRBV10-3|NA|TRBJ1-1
CASKAWEQENTEAFF
>TRBV20-1|NA|TRBJ1-1
CSARVQGMNTEAFF
>TRBV5-1|TRBD1|TRBJ2-7
CASSSQGSPYEQYF
>TRBV20-1|NA|TRBJ1-2
CSARNNKGIRYGYTF
>TRBV6-2/TRBV6-3|NA|TRBJ2-2
CASSYANREAGELFF
>TRBV5-6|NA|TRBJ2-1
CASGPPHNEQFF
>TRBV4-1|NA|TRBJ2-1
CASSLGTTKSFSNEQFF
>TRBV20-1|TRBD2|TRBJ2-1
CSARDKASGMSFF
>TRBV6-5|NA|TRBJ1-4
CASSYSGRTKELFF
>TRBV7-9|NA|TRBJ2-5
CASSRVDWGQEETQYF
>TRBV4-1|NA|TRBJ2-7
CASSPAAPYEQYF
>TRBV29-1|TRBD1|TRBJ1-2
CSAEGARADGYTF
>TRBV7-8|NA|TRBJ1-6
CASSFEGLYSPLHF
>TRBV12-3/TRBV12-4|TRBD1|TRBJ1-2
CASSSAWTGYGYTF
>TRBV29-1|NA|TRBJ1-3
CSVVIWDGNTIYF
>TRBV6-1|NA|TRBJ1-5
CASFGVSIQPYNQPQHF
>TRBV27|NA|TRBJ1-1
CASSLAGLWTEAFF
>TRBV4-3|NA|TRBJ2-7
CASSHEITTGEQYF
>TRBV7-9|TRBD1|TRBJ2-7
CASSPRLGQGALGIYEQHF